In its sample, the clone carrying this TCR beta chain was seen once. Its antigen is unknown. The data belong to a study of early T cells in non-severe SARS-CoV-2 infection. Overall study: Sequencing was performed on bulk RNA from unsorted whole blood, leaving chains unpaired. Study-wide points: Anti-spike CD8 responses were favored in VDJdb matching, and private and CD4 specificities were missed.

From germline, CDR1 is LNHNV and CDR2 YYDKDF (reference sequence). CDR3 length: 14 residues. Trimming took off 0 bases at V and 9 bases at J, with 12 bases between the two ends. Researchers tagged individual cDNA molecules with unique molecular identifiers. TCRdb re-analysed the 5' RACE reads in MiXCR, keeping a single row per CDR3 protein. Of roughly 67,000 distinct CDR3 sequences listed, approximately 10% are singletons. The V and J genes are TRBV15 and TRBJ2-1; D uncertain. Material: whole blood. This receptor was identified in an adult who was a healthcare worker with PCR-confirmed SARS-CoV-2 infection or an uninfected control (not recorded which). The CDR3 reads CATSRDPPRGEQFF. CDR3 bases: TGTGCCACCAGCAGAGATCCGCCCCGAGGTGAGCAGTTCTTC.